This paragraph covers one TCR beta chain sequence. This entry comes from a study of cytomegalovirus exposure and HLA in healthy donors. The trim removed 0 bases at V and 0 bases at J, leaving 1 base unmatched. CDR3 length: 16 amino acids. Germline assignment: CDR1 KGHSH and CDR2 LQKENI. Measured with immunoSEQ multiplex PCR; TCRdb has only the in-frame clones, and not every one. This sample has over 150,000 clones; roughly 86% occur once, and the top ten carry over 4%. This TCR was sampled from a man younger than 30 in good health and CMV-seropositive. The chain has TRBV18 and TRBJ1-5; 8 positions match TRBD1. Sequencing was done on a sample of PBMCs. For the CDR3, the DNA is TGTGCCAGCTCACCACCGGGACAGGCTAGCAATCAGCCCCAGCATTTT. It yields the protein CASSPPGQASNQPQHF. The complete variable domain, with remaining parts taken from reference TRBV18 and TRBJ1-5, reads NAGVMQNPRHLVRRRGQEARLRCSPMKGHSHVYWYRQLPEEGLKFMVYLQKENIIDESGMPKERFSAEFPKEGPSILRIQQVVRGDSAAYFCASSPPGQASNQPQHFGDGTRLSIL.